Below, 10 T cell receptor beta chains from the same sample are listed, as sequenced in a study of vaccination and CD4 T cells after COVID-19. For these receptors, no antigen is known. Described treatment: approximately 11-day PBMC culture with coronavirus spike peptide pools or control peptides (ViraFEST assay). Scientists ran DNA taken from cultured CD4+ T cells through the Oncomine TCR Beta short-read assay for sequencing. TCRdb fed the PCR reads into MiXCR, producing one record per CDR3 protein. The sample yields some 21,000 distinct CDR3 sequences, approximately 52% seen once. Sequencing used CD4+ T cells from blood, cultured in vitro. The receptors come from a human donor who had recovered from COVID-19.

The rearrangement links TRBV6-2 or TRBV6-3 to TRBJ2-3; 7 bases agree with TRBD2. This CDR3 spans 16 amino acids. Germline lookup yields CDR1 MNHEY and CDR2 SVGEGT. Unmatched junction bases numbered 15, after V lost 7 bases and J lost 5 bases. CDR3 nucleotides: TGTGCCAGCACCCGAGATCGGACGGCTAGCGGAGATACGCAGTATTTT. This encodes CASTRDRTASGDTQYF.

V and J are TRBV3-1 and TRBJ1-5; no clear D gene. This CDR3 spans 12 amino acids. V was clipped by 6 bases and J by 7 bases, with 10 bases between them. Germline CDR1 is LGHDT and CDR2 is YNNKEL (reference sequence). CDR3 sequence (DNA): TGTGCCAGCAGTATGGAGTCCCAGCCCCAGCATTTT. This sequence encodes CASSMESQPQHF.

This chain uses TRBV6-7 with TRBJ2-3, with 9 bases that match TRBD1. TRBV6-7 is marked as an open reading frame, function uncertain. V dropped 5 bases and J dropped 3; count of bases not matched to a gene: 6. This CDR3 contains 15 residues. CDR3 coding DNA: TGTGCCAGCAGTGCTCCGGGACAGGGAACAGATACGCAGTATTTT. Amino acids: CASSAPGQGTDTQYF.

This chain links TRBV7-3 with TRBJ1-1, with a possible D match to TRBD1 (6 bases). V lost 5 bases to trimming and J lost 5 bases, with 15 bases between them. The CDR3 totals 14 residues. Germline lookup yields CDR1 SGHTA and CDR2 FQGTGA. CDR3 nucleotide sequence: TGTGCCAGCAGCCCCCAGGGGCGACGGACTGAAGCTTTCTTT. This translates into CASSPQGRRTEAFF. Filled out from reference TRBV7-3 and TRBJ1-1, the complete variable domain reads GAGVSQTPSNKVTEKGKYVELRCDPISGHTALYWYRQSLGQGPEFLIYFQGTGAADDSGLPNDRFFAVRPEGSVSTLKIQRTERGDSAVYLCASSPQGRRTEAFFGQGTRLTVV.

The rearrangement uses TRBV4-3 and TRBJ2-3; 8 nucleotides align to TRBD1. Germline lookup yields CDR1 LGHNA and CDR2 YSLEER. Unmatched junction bases numbered 6, after V lost 0 bases and J lost 4 bases. This CDR3 is 16 amino acids long. The CDR3 loop reads CASSQDGPGGSDTQYF. The CDR3 coding sequence is TGCGCCAGCAGCCAAGATGGGCCAGGGGGCTCAGATACGCAGTATTTT.

This clonotype is a singleton in its sample. The gene calls are TRBV3-1 and TRBJ1-6; 8 nucleotides match TRBD1. The CDR3 length is 14 residues. Germline values: CDR1 LGHDT, CDR2 YNNKEL (reference sequence). V was clipped by 5 bases and J by 9 bases; unmatched bases: 6. CDR3 coding DNA: TGTGCCAGCAGCTTCGGACAGGGTAGTTCACCCCTCCACTTT. This sequence encodes CASSFGQGSSPLHF.

The chain couples TRBV6-5 to TRBJ1-2; 7 nucleotides align to TRBD1. Germline CDR1 MNHEY, CDR2 SVGAGI. This CDR3 has 14 residues. After removal of 0 bases from V and 4 bases from J, the junction contained 2 bases not matched to a gene. The CDR3 loop is CASSYSRGPYGYTF. The CDR3 nucleotides are TGTGCCAGCAGTTACTCGAGGGGGCCCTATGGCTACACCTTC.

The V call is TRBV5-5, the J call TRBJ1-6, with D uncertain. Germline CDR1 is SGHKS and CDR2 is YYEKEE (reference sequence). V lost 6 bases to trimming and J lost 7 bases, with 14 bases between them. The CDR3 contains 14 residues. CDR3 region: CASNRTPQNSPLHF. The DNA for the CDR3 is TGTGCCAGCAATAGGACCCCCCAAAATTCACCCCTCCACTTT.

The chain carries TRBV4-1 and TRBJ1-1, with D possibly being TRBD1 (6 bases). The CDR3 runs 14 residues. The ends were cut back, 8 bases at V and 1 base at J, with 14 bases in the middle. Germline lookup yields CDR1 MGHRA and CDR2 YSYEKL. The CDR3 spells CASRGPLKNTEAFF. CDR3 nucleotides: TGCGCCAGCCGGGGGCCACTTAAGAACACTGAAGCTTTCTTT.

The chain couples TRBV14 to TRBJ2-2; 12 nucleotides align to TRBD2. The CDR3 length is 16 residues. Germline lookup yields CDR1 SGHDN and CDR2 FVKESK. V was clipped by 2 bases and J by 7 bases; unmatched bases: 5. CDR3 in DNA: TGTGCCAGCAGCCAACGACTAGCGGGAGTCGGCGGGGAGCTGTTTTTT. It specifies CASSQRLAGVGGELFF.